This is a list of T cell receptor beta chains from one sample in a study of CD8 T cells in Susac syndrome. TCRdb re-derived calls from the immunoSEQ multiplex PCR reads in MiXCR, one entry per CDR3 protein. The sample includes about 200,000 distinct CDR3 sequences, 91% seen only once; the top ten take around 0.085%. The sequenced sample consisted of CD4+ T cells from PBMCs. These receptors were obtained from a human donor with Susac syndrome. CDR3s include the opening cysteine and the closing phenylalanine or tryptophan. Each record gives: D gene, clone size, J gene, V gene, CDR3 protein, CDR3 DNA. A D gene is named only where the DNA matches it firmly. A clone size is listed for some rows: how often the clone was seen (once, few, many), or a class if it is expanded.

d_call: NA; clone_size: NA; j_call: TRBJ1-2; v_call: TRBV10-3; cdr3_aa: CAISGSGDYTF; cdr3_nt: TGTGCCATCAGTGGATCAGGGGACTACACCTTC
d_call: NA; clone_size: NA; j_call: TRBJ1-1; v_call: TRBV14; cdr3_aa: CASKLVGSTEAFF; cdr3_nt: TGTGCCAGCAAACTTGTCGGGAGCACTGAAGCTTTCTTT
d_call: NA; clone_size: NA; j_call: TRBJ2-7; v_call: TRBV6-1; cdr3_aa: CASSEGPAGYEQYF; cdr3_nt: TGTGCCAGCAGTGAGGGACCAGCGGGCTACGAGCAGTACTTC
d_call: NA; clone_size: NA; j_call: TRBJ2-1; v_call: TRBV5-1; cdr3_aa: CASSLSRNEQFF; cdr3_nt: TGCGCCAGCAGCTTGTCCAGGAATGAGCAGTTCTTC
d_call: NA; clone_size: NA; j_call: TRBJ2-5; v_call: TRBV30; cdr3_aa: CAWSVRETQYF; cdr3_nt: TGTGCCTGGAGTGTACGCGAGACCCAGTACTTC
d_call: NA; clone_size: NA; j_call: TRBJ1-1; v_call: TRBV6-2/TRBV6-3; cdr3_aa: CASSYSGTILSKGAFF; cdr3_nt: TGTGCCAGCAGTTACTCAGGGACGATTCTTTCGAAGGGAGCTTTCTTT
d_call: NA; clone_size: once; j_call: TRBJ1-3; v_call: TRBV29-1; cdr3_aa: CSGGTENTIYF; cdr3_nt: TGCAGCGGCGGTACTGAAAACACCATATATTTT
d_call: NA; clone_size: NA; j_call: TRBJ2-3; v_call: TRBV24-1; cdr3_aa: CATSSSISTDTQYF; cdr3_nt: TGTGCCACCAGCTCGAGTATAAGCACAGATACGCAGTATTTT
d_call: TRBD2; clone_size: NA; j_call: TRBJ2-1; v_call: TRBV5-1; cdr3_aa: CASSLGLAGATYNEQFF; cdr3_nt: TGCGCCAGCAGCTTGGGGTTAGCGGGAGCCACCTACAATGAGCAGTTCTTC
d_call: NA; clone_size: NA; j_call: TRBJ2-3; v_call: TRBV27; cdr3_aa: CASSFGRSRFTDTQYF; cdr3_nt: TGTGCCAGCAGTTTCGGAAGGTCGAGATTCACAGATACGCAGTATTTT
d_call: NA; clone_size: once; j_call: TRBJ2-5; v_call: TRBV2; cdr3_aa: CASKGFRTVRETQYF; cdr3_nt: TGTGCCAGCAAGGGGTTCCGTACCGTCCGAGAGACCCAGTACTTC
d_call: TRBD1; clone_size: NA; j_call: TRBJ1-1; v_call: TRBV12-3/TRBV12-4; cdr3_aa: CASSSSGQGLSAFF; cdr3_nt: TGTGCCAGCAGTTCCTCTGGACAGGGTCTTAGCGCTTTCTTT
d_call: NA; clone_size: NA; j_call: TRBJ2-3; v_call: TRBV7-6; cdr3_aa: CASSSLQGDTQYF; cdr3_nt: TGTGCCAGCAGCTCGCTTCAGGGTGATACGCAGTATTTT
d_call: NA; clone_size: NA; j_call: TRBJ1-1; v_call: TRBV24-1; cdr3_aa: CATPRLKEEAFF; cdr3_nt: TGTGCCACCCCTAGGTTGAAAGAAGAAGCTTTCTTT
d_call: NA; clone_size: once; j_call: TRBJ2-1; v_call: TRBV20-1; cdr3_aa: CSASGRKGNEQFF; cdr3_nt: TGCAGTGCTAGCGGGAGAAAGGGCAATGAGCAGTTCTTC
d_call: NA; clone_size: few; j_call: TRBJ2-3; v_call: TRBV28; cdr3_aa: CASSLGLSTDTQYF; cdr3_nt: TGTGCCAGCAGTTTAGGACTATCCACAGATACGCAGTATTTT
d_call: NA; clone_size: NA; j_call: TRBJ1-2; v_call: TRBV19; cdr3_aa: CASSIRDGGYTF; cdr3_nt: TGTGCCAGTAGTATCCGAGATGGTGGCTACACCTTC
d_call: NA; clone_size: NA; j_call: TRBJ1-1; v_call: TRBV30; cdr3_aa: CAWSKAAEAFF; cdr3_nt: TGTGCCTGGAGTAAGGCCGCCGAAGCTTTCTTT
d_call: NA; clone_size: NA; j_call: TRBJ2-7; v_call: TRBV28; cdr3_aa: CASSSFGRQYF; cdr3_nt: TGTGCCAGCAGTTCGTTTGGTAGGCAGTACTTC
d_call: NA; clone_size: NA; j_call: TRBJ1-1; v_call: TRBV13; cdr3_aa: CASSLTRSSEAFF; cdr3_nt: TGTGCCAGCAGCTTAACGAGGTCTTCCGAAGCTTTCTTT
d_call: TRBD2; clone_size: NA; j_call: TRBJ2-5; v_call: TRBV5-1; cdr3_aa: CASSLEGLGRGLKETQYF; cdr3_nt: TGCGCCAGCAGCTTGGAGGGACTAGGAAGGGGCCTTAAAGAGACCCAGTACTTC
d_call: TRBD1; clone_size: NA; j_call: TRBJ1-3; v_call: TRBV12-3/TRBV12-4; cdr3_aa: CASSLGQFSSGNTIYF; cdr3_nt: TGTGCCAGCAGTCTGGGACAGTTTAGCTCTGGAAACACCATATATTTT
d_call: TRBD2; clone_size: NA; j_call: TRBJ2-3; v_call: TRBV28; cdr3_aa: CASGTSGSTDTQYF; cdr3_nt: TGTGCCAGCGGGACTAGCGGGAGCACAGATACGCAGTATTTT
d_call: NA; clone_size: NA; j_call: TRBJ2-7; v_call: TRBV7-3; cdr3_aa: CASSSIEPLYEQYF; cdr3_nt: TGTGCCAGCAGCTCTATCGAGCCCCTCTACGAGCAGTACTTC
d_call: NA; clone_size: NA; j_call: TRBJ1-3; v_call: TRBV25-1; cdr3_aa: CASMTASGNTIYF; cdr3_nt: TGTGCCAGCATGACAGCCTCTGGAAACACCATATATTTT
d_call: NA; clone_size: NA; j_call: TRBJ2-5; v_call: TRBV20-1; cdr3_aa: CSGGEAGIETQYF; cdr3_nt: TGCAGTGGCGGAGAGGCGGGGATTGAGACCCAGTACTTC
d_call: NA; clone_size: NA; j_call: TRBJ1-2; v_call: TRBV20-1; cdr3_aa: CSAQPGRGSNYGYTF; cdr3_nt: TGCAGTGCCCAGCCCGGGAGGGGGAGTAACTATGGCTACACCTTC
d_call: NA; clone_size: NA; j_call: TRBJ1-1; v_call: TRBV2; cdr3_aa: CASSEDTMNTEAFF; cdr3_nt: TGTGCCAGCAGCGAAGACACAATGAACACTGAAGCTTTCTTT
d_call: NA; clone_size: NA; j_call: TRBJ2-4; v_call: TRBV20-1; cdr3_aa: CSARNPQRGAGNIQYF; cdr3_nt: TGCAGTGCTAGAAATCCACAGCGCGGGGCGGGAAACATTCAGTACTTC
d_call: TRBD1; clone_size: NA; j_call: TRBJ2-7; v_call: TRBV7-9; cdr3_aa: CASGDRLSYEQYF; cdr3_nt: TGTGCCAGCGGGGACAGACTCTCCTACGAGCAGTACTTC
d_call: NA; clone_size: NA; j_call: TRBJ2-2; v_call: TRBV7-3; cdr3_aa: CASSLTIGELFF; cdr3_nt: TGTGCCAGCAGCTTAACCATCGGGGAGCTGTTTTTT
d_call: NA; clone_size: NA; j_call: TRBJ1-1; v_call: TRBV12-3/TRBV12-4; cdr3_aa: CASSSSRLGGRNTEAFF; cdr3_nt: TGTGCCAGCAGTTCCTCCAGACTCGGGGGAAGGAACACTGAAGCTTTCTTT
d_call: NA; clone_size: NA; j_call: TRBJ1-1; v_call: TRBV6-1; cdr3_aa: CASRQTNTEAFF; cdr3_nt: TGTGCCAGCAGACAGACTAACACTGAAGCTTTCTTT
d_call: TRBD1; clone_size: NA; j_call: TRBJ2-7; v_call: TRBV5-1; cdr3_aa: CASSTGTESYEQYF; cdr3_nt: TGCGCCAGCAGCACCGGGACAGAGTCCTACGAGCAGTACTTC
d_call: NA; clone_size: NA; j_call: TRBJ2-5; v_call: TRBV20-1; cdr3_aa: CSANLLSGQETQYF; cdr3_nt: TGCAGTGCTAACCTCCTTAGTGGCCAAGAGACCCAGTACTTC
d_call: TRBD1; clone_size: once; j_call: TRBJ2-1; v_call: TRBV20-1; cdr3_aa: CSAIRPGQGSDEQFF; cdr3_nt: TGCAGTGCAATTAGACCGGGACAGGGGTCGGATGAGCAGTTCTTC
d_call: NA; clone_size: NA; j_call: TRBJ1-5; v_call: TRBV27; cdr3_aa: CASSLSVGPSQPQHF; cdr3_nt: TGTGCCAGCAGTTTATCGGTAGGGCCCAGTCAGCCCCAGCATTTT
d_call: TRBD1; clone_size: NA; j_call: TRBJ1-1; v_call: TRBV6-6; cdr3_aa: CASSYSRQGMNTEAFF; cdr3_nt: TGTGCCAGCAGTTACTCAAGACAGGGGATGAACACTGAAGCTTTCTTT
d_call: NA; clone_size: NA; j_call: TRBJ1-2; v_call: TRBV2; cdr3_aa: CASSGRQGQDYTF; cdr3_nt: TGTGCCAGCAGTGGACGCCAGGGCCAGGACTACACCTTC
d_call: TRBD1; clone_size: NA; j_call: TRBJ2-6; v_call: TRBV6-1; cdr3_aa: CRDSNSGANVLTF; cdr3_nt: TGTAGGGACAGCAACTCTGGGGCCAACGTCCTGACTTTC
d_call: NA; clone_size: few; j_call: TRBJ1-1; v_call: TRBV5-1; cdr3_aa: CASSLTGLNTEAFF; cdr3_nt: TGCGCCAGCAGCTTGACAGGGTTGAACACTGAAGCTTTCTTT
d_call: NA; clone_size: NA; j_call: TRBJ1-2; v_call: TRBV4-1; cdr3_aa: CASSQERKGYGYTF; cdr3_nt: TGCGCCAGCAGCCAAGAACGGAAGGGTTATGGCTACACCTTC